This TCR beta chain was observed in a study of blood T cell repertoires in COVID-19. Study overall: Researchers got acute and convalescent COVID-19 samples from the United States, Italy and Spain. The analysed material was cDNA or gDNA that came from T cells, B-cell-depleted T cells, or PBMCs.

Per the germline V gene, CDR1 is SGHVS and CDR2 is FNYEAQ. Trimming removed 5 bases from V and 3 bases from J; junction bases left unmatched: 13. This CDR3 is 16 amino acids long. Authors' processing steps: Amplification of reference gene primers provided the estimated nucleated cell counts. Generated by immunoSEQ multiplex PCR, the TCRdb table keeps only in-frame clones and is missing some. Clone size and V and J calls were adopted from that table, with D and trimming inferred from the DNA. The profile shows some 280,000 clones, over 75% of them singletons. V usage is TRBV7-6 and J usage is TRBJ2-7, with 7 bases identical to TRBD2. Material: peripheral blood. The origin of this receptor is a woman in her fifties or sixties with acute or convalescent COVID-19. CDR3 region: CASSPHWVSGLYEQYF. The CDR3 DNA follows: TGTGCCAGCAGCCCCCACTGGGTTAGCGGGCTCTACGAGCAGTACTTC.